Detailed here is one T cell receptor beta chain. Seattle-derived patients entered the study during active infection and were followed longitudinally. Original methodology: By means of reference gene primer amplification, nucleated cell counts were estimated. Profiled with immunoSEQ multiplex PCR; TCRdb holds only in-frame clones, not every one. V, J and clone size are taken as reported in that table, and D and trimming were inferred from the DNA itself. The repertoire has approximately 80,000 clones, approximately 85% of them found once; the top ten carry roughly 9.3%. This entry comes from a study of blood T cell repertoires in COVID-19. Turning to the study itself: PBMCs, B-cell-depleted T cells, or T cells provided the cDNA or gDNA that made up the material.

The specimen was peripheral blood. The sequence was obtained from a man over 45 with COVID-19, enrolled during active disease.

Here the CDR3 reads CASRQGLSTEAFF. Written as DNA, the CDR3 is TGTGCCAGCAGACAGGGTCTGAGCACTGAAGCTTTCTTT. This chain links TRBV3-1 (or the pseudogene TRBV3-2) with TRBJ1-1; possible D gene TRBD1, 6 bases. This CDR3 spans 13 amino acids. Germline V lookup: CDR1 LGHDT, CDR2 YNNKEL (reference sequence). V was shortened by 6 bases and J by 4 bases, with 12 bases between the two germline ends.